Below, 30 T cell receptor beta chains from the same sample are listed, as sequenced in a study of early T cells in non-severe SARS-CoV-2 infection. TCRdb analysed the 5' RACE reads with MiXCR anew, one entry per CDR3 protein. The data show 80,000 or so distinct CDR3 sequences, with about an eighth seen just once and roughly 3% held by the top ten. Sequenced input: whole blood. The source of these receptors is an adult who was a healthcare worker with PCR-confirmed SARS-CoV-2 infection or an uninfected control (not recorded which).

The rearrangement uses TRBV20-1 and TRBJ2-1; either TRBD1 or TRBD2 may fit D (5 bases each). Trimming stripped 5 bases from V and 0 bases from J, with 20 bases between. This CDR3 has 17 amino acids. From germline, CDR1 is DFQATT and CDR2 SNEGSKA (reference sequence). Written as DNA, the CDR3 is TGCAGTGCTCGCCCAAGGGGAGCGTGGAGCTCCTACAATGAGCAGTTCTTC. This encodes CSARPRGAWSSYNEQFF.

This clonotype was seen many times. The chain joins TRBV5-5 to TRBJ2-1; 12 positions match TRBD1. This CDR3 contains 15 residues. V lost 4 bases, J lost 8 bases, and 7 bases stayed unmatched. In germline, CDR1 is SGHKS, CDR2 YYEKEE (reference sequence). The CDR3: CASSGGTGGYDEQFF. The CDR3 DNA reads TGTGCCAGCAGCGGCGGGACAGGGGGCTATGATGAGCAGTTCTTC.

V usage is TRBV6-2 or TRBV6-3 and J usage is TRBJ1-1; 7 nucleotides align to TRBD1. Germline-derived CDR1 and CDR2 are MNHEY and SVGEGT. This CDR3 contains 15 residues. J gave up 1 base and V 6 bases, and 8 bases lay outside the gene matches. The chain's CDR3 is CASRLQGLANTEAFF. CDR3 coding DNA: TGTGCCAGCAGATTACAGGGGTTGGCGAACACTGAAGCTTTCTTT.

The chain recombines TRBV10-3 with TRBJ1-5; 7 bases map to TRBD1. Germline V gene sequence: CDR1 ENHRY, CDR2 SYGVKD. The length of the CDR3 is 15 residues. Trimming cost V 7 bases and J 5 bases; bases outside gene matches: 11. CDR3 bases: TGTGCCATCACCGGGGACAGTACAAAGTATCAGCCCCAGCATTTT. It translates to CAITGDSTKYQPQHF.

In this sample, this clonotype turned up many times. The DNA of the CDR3 is TGTGCCAGCTCAGTAGGGACAGCCAACAATGAGCAGTTCTTC. Encoded protein: CASSVGTANNEQFF. The chain is built from TRBV18 and TRBJ2-1, with 7 bases that match TRBD1. Trimming cost V 5 bases and J 5 bases; bases outside gene matches: 6. Germline assignment: CDR1 KGHSH and CDR2 LQKENI. There are 14 residues in the CDR3.

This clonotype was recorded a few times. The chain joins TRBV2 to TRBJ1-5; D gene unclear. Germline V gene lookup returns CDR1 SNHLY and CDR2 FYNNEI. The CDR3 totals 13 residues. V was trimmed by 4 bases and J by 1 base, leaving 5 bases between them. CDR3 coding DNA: TGTGCCAGCAGTGCTGCCAGCAATCAGCCCCAGCATTTT. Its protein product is CASSAASNQPQHF.

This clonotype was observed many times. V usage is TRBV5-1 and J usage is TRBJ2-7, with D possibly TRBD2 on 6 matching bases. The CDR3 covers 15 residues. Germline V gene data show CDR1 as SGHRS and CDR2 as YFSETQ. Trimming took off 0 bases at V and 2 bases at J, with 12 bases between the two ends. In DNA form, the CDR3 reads TGCGCCAGCAGCTTGGATGGGACTGACCCCTACGAGCAGTACTTC. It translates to CASSLDGTDPYEQYF. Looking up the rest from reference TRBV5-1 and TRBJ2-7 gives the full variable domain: KAGVTQTPRYLIKTRGQQVTLSCSPISGHRSVSWYQQTPGQGLQFLFEYFSETQRNKGNFPGRFSGRQFSNSRSEMNVSTLELGDSALYLCASSLDGTDPYEQYFGPGTRLTVT.

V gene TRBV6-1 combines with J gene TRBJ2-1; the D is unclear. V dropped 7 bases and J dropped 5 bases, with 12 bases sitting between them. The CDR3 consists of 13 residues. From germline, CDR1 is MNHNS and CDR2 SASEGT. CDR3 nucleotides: TGTGCCAGCAACCGTGAGGAACACAATGAGCAGTTCTTC. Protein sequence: CASNREEHNEQFF.

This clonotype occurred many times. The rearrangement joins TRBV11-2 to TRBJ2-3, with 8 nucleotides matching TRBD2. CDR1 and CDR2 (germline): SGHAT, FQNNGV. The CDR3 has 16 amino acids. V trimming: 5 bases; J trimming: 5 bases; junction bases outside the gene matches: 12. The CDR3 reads CASSPMAGGRGDTQYF. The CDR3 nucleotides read TGTGCCAGCAGCCCAATGGCGGGGGGTAGGGGAGATACGCAGTATTTT.

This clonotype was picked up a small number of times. The CDR3 protein is CASSSMTTNYEQYF. CDR3 DNA: TGTGCCAGCAGCTCGATGACTACTAACTACGAGCAGTACTTC. The rearrangement uses TRBV13 and TRBJ2-7, with a weak D call TRBD2 (5 bases). The V end was cut by 4 bases, the J end by 3 bases, with 13 bases between. CDR1 PRHDT and CDR2 FYEKMQ come from the germline V gene (reference sequence). This CDR3 has 14 residues.

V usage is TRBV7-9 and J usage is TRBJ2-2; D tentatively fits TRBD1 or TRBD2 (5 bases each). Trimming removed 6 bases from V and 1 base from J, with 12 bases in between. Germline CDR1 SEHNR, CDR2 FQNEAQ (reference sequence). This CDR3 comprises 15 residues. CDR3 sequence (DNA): TGTGCCAGCAGGACCGGGACGAAGAACACCGGGGAGCTGTTTTTT. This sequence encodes CASRTGTKNTGELFF.

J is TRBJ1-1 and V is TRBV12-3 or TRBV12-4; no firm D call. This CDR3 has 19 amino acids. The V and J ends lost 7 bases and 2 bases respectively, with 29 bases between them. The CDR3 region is CASKLPLLLSRAPNTEAFF. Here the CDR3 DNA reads TGTGCCAGCAAACTCCCGTTACTCCTCTCGAGGGCCCCAAACACTGAAGCTTTCTTT.

The CDR3 nucleotides read TGCAGCGCCGACCCGGCGAGCTCCTACAATGAGCAGTTCTTC. This translates into CSADPASSYNEQFF. The V gene is TRBV29-1, the J gene TRBJ2-1; no reliable D call. In germline, CDR1 is SQVTM, CDR2 ANQGSEA. This CDR3 contains 14 residues. V was trimmed by 7 bases and J by 0 bases, leaving 13 bases between them.

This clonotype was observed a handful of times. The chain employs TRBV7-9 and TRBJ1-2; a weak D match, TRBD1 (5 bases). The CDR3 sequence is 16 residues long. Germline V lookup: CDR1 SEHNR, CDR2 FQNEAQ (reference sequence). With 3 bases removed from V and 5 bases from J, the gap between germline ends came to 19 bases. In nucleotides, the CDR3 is TGTGCCAGCAGCTTGGGAAACGTCGGGGCGCGATATGGCTACACCTTC. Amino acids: CASSLGNVGARYGYTF.

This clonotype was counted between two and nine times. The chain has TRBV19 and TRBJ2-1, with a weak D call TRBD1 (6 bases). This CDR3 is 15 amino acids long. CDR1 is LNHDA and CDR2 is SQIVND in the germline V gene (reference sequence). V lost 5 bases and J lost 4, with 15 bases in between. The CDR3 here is CASSSLTGFYNEQFF. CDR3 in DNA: TGTGCCAGTAGTTCACTGACAGGCTTTTACAATGAGCAGTTCTTC.

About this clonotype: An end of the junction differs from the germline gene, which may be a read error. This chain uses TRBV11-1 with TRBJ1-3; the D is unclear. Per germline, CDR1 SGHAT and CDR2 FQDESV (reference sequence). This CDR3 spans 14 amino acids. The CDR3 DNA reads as TGTGTCAGCAGCTTAGACCGGTCTGGAAACACCATATATTTT. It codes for CVSSLDRSGNTIYF.

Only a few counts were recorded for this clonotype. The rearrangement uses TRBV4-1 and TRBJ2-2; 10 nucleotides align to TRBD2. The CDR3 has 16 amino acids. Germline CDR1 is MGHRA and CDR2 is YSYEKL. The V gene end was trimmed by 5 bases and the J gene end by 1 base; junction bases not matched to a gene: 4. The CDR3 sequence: CASSFRTSGNTGELFF. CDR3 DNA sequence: TGCGCCAGCAGCTTCCGGACTAGCGGGAACACCGGGGAGCTGTTTTTT.

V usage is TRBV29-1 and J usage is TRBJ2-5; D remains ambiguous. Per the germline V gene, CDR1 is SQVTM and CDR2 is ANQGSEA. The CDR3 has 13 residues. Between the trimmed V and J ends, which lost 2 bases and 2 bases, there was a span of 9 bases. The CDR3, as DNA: TGCAGCGTTGAACGACGGTTACAAGAGACCCAGTACTTC. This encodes CSVERRLQETQYF.

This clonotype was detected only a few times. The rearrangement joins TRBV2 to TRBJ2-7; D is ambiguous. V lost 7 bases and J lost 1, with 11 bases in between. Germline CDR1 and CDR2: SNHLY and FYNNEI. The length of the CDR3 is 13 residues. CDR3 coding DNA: TGTGCCAGCAAGATTGACACGTCCTACGAGCAGTACTTC. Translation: CASKIDTSYEQYF.

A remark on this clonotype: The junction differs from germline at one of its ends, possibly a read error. The CDR3 coding sequence is TGTGCCACCACACTAACAGGGAACACTGAAGCCCTCTTT. The encoded protein is CATTLTGNTEALF. V and J are TRBV7-9 and TRBJ1-1; TRBD1 is a possible D gene (6 bases). Germline V gives CDR1 SEHNR, CDR2 FQNEAQ (reference sequence). The CDR3 extends over 13 amino acids.

CDR3 nucleotide sequence: TGTGCCAGCTGGGACTCCGTGCGGGAGCAGTACTTC. This sequence encodes CASWDSVREQYF. The chain links TRBV27 to TRBJ2-7; possibly TRBD2 for D (6 bases). Germline V gene data show CDR1 as MNHEY and CDR2 as SMNVEV (reference sequence). This CDR3 spans 12 amino acids. V was trimmed by 8 bases and J by 7 bases, leaving 15 bases between them.

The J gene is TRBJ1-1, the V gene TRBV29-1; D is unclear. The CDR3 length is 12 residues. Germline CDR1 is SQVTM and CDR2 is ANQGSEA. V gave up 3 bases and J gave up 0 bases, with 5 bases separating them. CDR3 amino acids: CSVEGMNTEAFF. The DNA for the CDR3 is TGCAGCGTTGAGGGGATGAACACTGAAGCTTTCTTT.

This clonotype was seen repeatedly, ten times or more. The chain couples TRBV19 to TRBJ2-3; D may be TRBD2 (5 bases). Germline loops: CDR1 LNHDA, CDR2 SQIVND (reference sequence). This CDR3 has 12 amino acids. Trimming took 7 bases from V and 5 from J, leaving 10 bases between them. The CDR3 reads CASTHRGDTQYF. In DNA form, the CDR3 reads TGTGCCAGTACCCACCGGGGAGATACGCAGTATTTT.

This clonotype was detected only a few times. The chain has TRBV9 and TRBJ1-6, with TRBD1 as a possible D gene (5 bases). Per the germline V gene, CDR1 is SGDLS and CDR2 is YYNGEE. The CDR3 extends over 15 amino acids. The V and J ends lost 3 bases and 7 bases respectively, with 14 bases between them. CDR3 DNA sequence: TGTGCCAGCAGCGCGAGAGGGGAGGGAAATTCACCCCTCCACTTT. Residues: CASSARGEGNSPLHF.

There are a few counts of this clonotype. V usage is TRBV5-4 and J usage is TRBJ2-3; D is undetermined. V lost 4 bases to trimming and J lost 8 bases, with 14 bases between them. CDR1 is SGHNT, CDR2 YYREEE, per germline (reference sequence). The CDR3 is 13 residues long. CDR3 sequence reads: CASSPPSGVTQYF. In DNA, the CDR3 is TGTGCCAGCAGCCCCCCCTCCGGTGTTACGCAGTATTTT. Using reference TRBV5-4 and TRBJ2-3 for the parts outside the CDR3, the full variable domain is ETGVTQSPTHLIKTRGQQVTLRCSSQSGHNTVSWYQQALGQGPQFIFQYYREEENGRGNFPPRFSGLQFPNYSSELNVNALELDDSALYLCASSPPSGVTQYFGPGTRLTVL.

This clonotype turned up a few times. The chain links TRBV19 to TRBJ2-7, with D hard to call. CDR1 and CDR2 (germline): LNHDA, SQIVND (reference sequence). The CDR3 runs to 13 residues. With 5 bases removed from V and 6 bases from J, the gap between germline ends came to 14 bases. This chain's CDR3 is CASSSDAEREQYF. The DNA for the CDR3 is TGTGCCAGTAGTTCTGACGCAGAACGCGAGCAGTACTTC.

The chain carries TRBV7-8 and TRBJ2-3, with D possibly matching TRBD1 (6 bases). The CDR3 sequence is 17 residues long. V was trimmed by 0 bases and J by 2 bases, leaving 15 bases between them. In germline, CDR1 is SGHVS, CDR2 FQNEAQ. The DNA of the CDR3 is TGTGCCAGCAGCTTAGCGTTTTGGCAGGGGAACACAGATACGCAGTATTTT. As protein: CASSLAFWQGNTDTQYF. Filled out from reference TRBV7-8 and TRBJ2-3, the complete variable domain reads GAGVSQSPRYKVAKRGQDVALRCDPISGHVSLFWYQQALGQGPEFLTYFQNEAQLDKSGLPSDRFFAERPEGSVSTLKIQRTQQEDSAVYLCASSLAFWQGNTDTQYFGPGTRLTVL.

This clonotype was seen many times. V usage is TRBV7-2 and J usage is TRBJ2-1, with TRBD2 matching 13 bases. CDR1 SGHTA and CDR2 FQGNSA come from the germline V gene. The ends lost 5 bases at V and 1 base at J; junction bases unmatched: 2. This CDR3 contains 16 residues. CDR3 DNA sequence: TGTGCCAGCAGCGGGGGACTAGCGGGATCCTACAATGAGCAGTTCTTC. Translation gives CASSGGLAGSYNEQFF.

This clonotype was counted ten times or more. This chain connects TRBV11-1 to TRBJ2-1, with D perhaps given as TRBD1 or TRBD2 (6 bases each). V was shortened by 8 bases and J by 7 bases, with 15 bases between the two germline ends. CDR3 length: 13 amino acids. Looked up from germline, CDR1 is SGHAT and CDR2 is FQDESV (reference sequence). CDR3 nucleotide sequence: TGTGCCAGCTCAGTCGGGGGCCCTAATGAGCAGTTCTTC. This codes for CASSVGGPNEQFF.

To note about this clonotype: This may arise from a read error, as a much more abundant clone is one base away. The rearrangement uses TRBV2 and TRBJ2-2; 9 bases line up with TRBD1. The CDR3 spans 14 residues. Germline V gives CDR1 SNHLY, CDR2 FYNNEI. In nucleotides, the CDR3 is TGTGTCAGCAGGCCGGGACAGGGAACCGGGGAGCTGTTTTTT. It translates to CVSRPGQGTGELFF.